This TCR beta chain was captured in a study of T cells after yellow fever vaccination (dated by TCRdb to between 2017 and 2020). At the level of the whole study: The SMART-Seq v4 Ultra Low Input RNA kit was used to prepare libraries from fractions with low cell numbers. To follow T-cell clones before and after both primary and booster YFV17D yellow fever vaccination, bulk TCR alpha and beta repertoires underwent longitudinal sequencing. Two healthy male donors, one aged 18 to 29 and one aged 30 to 40 years, made up the cohort. Blood was collected at multiple timepoints before and after primary and secondary immunization, and bulk PBMC replicates and cell subsets were isolated. The study at large found these results: The study included only a couple of donors, which limits how far the findings can be generalized. Compared with the primary T-cell response, the secondary T-cell response was faster but weaker, reaching its peak on day 5 rather than on day 15. Because abundant contaminating clonotypes from the bulk population could be contained in FACS-sorted repertoires, computational filtering was required. Most clones expanded after primary vaccination (approximately 97% of CD4 and about 85% of CD8) were re-detected after the booster, suggesting that broad memory maintenance occurred. A small fraction of clonotypes appeared in both the CD4 and CD8 compartments, likely as a result of convergent recombination.

The sequencing machine was an Illumina NovaSeq 6000. TCR cDNA was synthesized by 5'RACE template switching, through which a universal primer site and unique molecular identifiers were introduced. cDNA synthesis was primed from both the TCR alpha and TCR beta constant segments. Two PCR steps were used to amplify libraries, with sample barcodes and sequencing adapters being added in the second step. Sequencing of libraries was done on Illumina HiSeq 2500 (2x100 bp) or NovaSeq (2x150 bp). As for the authors' bioinformatics: MIGEC was used to demultiplex reads and collapse the reads into UMI consensus sequences, and MiXCR was used for V(D)J alignment. Using edgeR on replicate PBMC samples, clonotypes were called vaccine-responding if FDR was below 0.01 and the log2 fold change was above 5 up to day 15. Bulk clonotypes were assigned CD4 or CD8 identity according to which sequenced CD4 or CD8 repertoire held them at higher abundance. The raw public reads went through TCRdb reprocessing: fastp at Q25, MiXCR clone calling, in-frame beta chains kept. One record per CDR3 amino acid sequence lists the most common genes and DNA. The V and J calls here are based on TCRdb, not the publication. The table for this sample lists approximately 250,000 distinct CDR3 sequences; over 4.5% of them were counted only once. In total, the top ten clones hold around 3.5% of the sample.

In light of the paper, this sample's treatment or condition label describes: live attenuated yellow fever vaccine strain. PBMCs were isolated from peripheral blood using a standard Ficoll-Paque protocol. CD4 and CD8 T-cell fractions were isolated with Dynabeads CD4 and CD8 positive selection kits. TriZol was used to extract RNA from bulk PBMCs, from CD4 and CD8 fractions, and from dextramer-positive and dextramer-negative fractions. This clonotype was seen a few times. What this receptor recognizes is not known. Base qualities were left out, and no much larger clone turns up one base away. The TCR was taken from a man aged 18 to 29 who received the YFV17D yellow fever vaccine. The sample was CD4+ T cells sorted from PBMCs, taken on the day of the yellow fever booster vaccination.

The sequenced DNA is TGCAGCGTTGGGTTCAGCGGGGGGGCTGGTGAGCAGTTCTTC. The translation is CSVGFSGGAGEQFF. The receptor chain draws on TRBV29-1 and TRBJ2-1; the central 10 bases match TRBD2. For this chain, trimming is 4 bases at the V end and 9 bases at the J end, and the number of junction bases without a gene match is 9. The CDR3 holds 14 amino acids from the cysteine to the phenylalanine. Just CDR3 DNA is preserved here, 42 bases in frame from base 1. The germline V gene specifies SQVTM as CDR1 and ANQGSEA as CDR2.